A selection of T cell receptor beta chains follows, all from one sample in a study of siplizumab effects on memory and regulatory T cells. Measured with immunoSEQ multiplex PCR; TCRdb has only the in-frame clones, and not every one. The sample contains more than 75,000 clones, under 95% of which appear only once. The sequenced sample consisted of CD8+ T cells sorted from blood. These receptors came from a human donor in good health. CDR3s include the opening cysteine and the closing phenylalanine or tryptophan. The D gene is left open where the match is weak. Expanded clones are given a class, and other clones once, few, many or no size at all.

TRBJ1-1 | TRBV5-5 | . | . | CASSSLVWGRRTEAFF | TGTGCCAGCAGCTCTCTGGTGTGGGGGAGACGGACTGAAGCTTTCTTT
TRBJ1-4 | TRBV19 | . | . | CASSKRGRVTTNEKLFF | TGTGCCAGTAGTAAAAGAGGAAGGGTAACAACGAATGAAAAACTGTTTTTT
TRBJ2-2 | TRBV4-1 | . | . | CASTDLEGTGELFF | TGCGCCAGCACGGACCTAGAGGGCACCGGGGAGCTGTTTTTT
TRBJ1-5 | TRBV9 | . | . | CASSATLMEPQHF | TGTGCCAGCAGCGCTACACTAATGGAACCCCAGCATTTT
TRBJ2-1 | TRBV7-9 | . | TRBD1 | CASSLDRQHEQFF | TGTGCCAGCAGCTTGGACAGGCAGCATGAGCAGTTCTTC
TRBJ2-7 | TRBV30 | . | TRBD2 | CAWSDPLLAGAAYEQYF | TGTGCCTGGAGTGACCCCCTCCTAGCGGGAGCGGCCTACGAGCAGTACTTC
TRBJ2-7 | TRBV7-6 | . | TRBD1 | CASSLAFGTDLDEQYF | TGTGCCAGCAGCTTAGCCTTCGGGACAGATTTGGACGAGCAGTACTTC
TRBJ2-7 | TRBV5-1 | . | . | CASSFYPGNYEQYF | TGCGCCAGCAGCTTCTACCCAGGGAACTACGAGCAGTACTTC
TRBJ2-6 | TRBV11-2 | . | TRBD2 | CASSSILAGGHSGANVLTF | TGTGCCAGCAGCTCCATACTAGCGGGGGGCCACTCTGGGGCCAACGTCCTGACTTTC
TRBJ2-7 | TRBV4-1 | once | TRBD2 | CASSQLAGDVEQYF | TGCGCCAGCAGCCAACTAGCGGGAGATGTCGAGCAGTACTTC
TRBJ2-1 | TRBV27 | . | TRBD2 | CASSHSTSGYNEQFF | TGTGCCAGCAGCCATTCGACTAGCGGATACAATGAGCAGTTCTTC
TRBJ2-7 | TRBV9 | once | TRBD1 | CASSRDRGSYEQYF | TGTGCCAGCAGCCGGGACAGGGGTAGCTACGAGCAGTACTTC
TRBJ2-5 | TRBV5-6 | . | TRBD2 | CASTSGGLKETQYF | TGTGCCAGCACCTCGGGGGGGCTGAAAGAGACCCAGTACTTC
TRBJ2-1 | TRBV6-5 | . | . | CASSSRPYNEQFF | TGTGCCAGCAGCTCACGACCATACAATGAGCAGTTCTTC
TRBJ2-3 | TRBV11-3 | . | TRBD2 | CASSSRRGGRDTQYF | TGTGCCAGCAGCTCCCGTCGGGGGGGACGGGATACGCAGTATTTT
TRBJ2-2 | TRBV13 | once | . | CASSTRTWNTGELFF | TGTGCCAGCAGCACACGGACGTGGAACACCGGGGAGCTGTTTTTT
TRBJ2-1 | TRBV2 | . | TRBD2 | CASRGGRGYNEQFF | TGTGCCAGCCGTGGCGGGAGGGGATACAATGAGCAGTTCTTC
TRBJ2-3 | TRBV18 | . | . | CASSGSSTDTQYF | TGTGCCAGCTCAGGGAGTTCCACAGATACGCAGTATTTT
TRBJ2-7 | TRBV4-3 | . | . | CASSQRNQDEQYF | TGCGCCAGCAGCCAGCGGAACCAAGACGAGCAGTACTTC
TRBJ2-2 | TRBV7-9 | once | . | CASSSRQEYYGGELFF | TGTGCCAGCAGCTCAAGACAGGAGTATTATGGCGGGGAGCTGTTTTTT
TRBJ1-2 | TRBV9 | . | TRBD1 | CASSVGTGAHGYTF | TGTGCCAGCAGCGTAGGGACAGGGGCCCATGGCTACACCTTC
TRBJ2-1 | TRBV6-5 | . | . | CASSYSPSPYNEQFF | TGTGCCAGCAGTTACTCGCCTAGCCCCTACAATGAGCAGTTCTTC
TRBJ2-7 | TRBV9 | . | . | CASSVGSASSYEQYF | TGTGCCAGCAGCGTAGGTAGCGCGTCCTCCTACGAGCAGTACTTC
TRBJ1-2 | TRBV4-1 | . | TRBD1 | CASSRVGQGLSKDYGYTF | TGCGCCAGCAGCCGGGTCGGACAGGGGCTTAGTAAGGACTATGGCTACACCTTC
TRBJ1-1 | TRBV4-1 | . | . | CASSPLLRQGLTEAFF | TGCGCCAGCAGCCCTCTCTTACGTCAGGGTCTCACTGAAGCTTTCTTT
TRBJ1-2 | TRBV5-6 | . | . | CASSLGGRGYTF | TGTGCCAGCAGCTTGGGGGGTCGTGGCTACACCTTC
TRBJ2-7 | TRBV5-4 | . | . | CASSSSGYEQYF | TGTGCCAGCAGCTCGTCCGGGTACGAGCAGTACTTC
TRBJ2-3 | TRBV4-3 | . | TRBD2 | CASSHSGRASDTQYF | TGCGCCAGCAGCCACAGCGGGAGGGCCTCAGATACGCAGTATTTT
TRBJ1-3 | TRBV11-3 | . | . | CASSPGSQGSGNTIYF | TGTGCCAGCAGCCCTGGTTCCCAAGGCTCTGGAAACACCATATATTTT